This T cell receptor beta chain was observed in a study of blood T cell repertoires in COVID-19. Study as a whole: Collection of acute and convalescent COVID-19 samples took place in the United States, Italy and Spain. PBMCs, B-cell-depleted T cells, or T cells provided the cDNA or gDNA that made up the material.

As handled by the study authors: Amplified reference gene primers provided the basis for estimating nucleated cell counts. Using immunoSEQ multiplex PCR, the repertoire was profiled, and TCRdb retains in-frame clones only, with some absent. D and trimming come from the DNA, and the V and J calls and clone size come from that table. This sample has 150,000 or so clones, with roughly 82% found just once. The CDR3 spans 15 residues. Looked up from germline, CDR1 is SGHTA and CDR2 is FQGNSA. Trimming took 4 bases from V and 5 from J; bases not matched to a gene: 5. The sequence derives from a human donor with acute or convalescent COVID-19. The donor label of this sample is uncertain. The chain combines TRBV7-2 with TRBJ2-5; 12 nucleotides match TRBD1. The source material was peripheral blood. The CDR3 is CASSYGTGGRETQYF. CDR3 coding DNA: TGTGCCAGCAGCTACGGGACAGGGGGCCGGGAGACCCAGTACTTC. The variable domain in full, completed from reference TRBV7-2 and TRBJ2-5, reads GAGVSQSPSNKVTEKGKDVELRCDPISGHTALYWYRQSLGQGLEFLIYFQGNSAPDKSGLPSDRFSAERTGGSVSTLTIQRTQQEDSAVYLCASSYGTGGRETQYFGPGTRLLVL.